What follows are 8 T cell receptor beta chains derived from one specimen sequenced in a study of shared clonotypes between healthy human individuals. Data came from immunoSEQ multiplex PCR; TCRdb stores just in-frame clones and leaves some out. The data contain 450,000 to 500,000 clones, around three quarters of them singletons. Material for sequencing was PBMCs. These receptors came from a woman in her forties in good health. Some clones in this sample may be carry-over from other donors' samples.

CDR3: CASSSGPGHQNIQYF. The DNA for the CDR3 is TGTGCCAGCAGCTCCGGCCCGGGACACCAAAACATTCAGTACTTC. The J gene is TRBJ2-4, the V gene TRBV7-3, with a tentative D call TRBD1 (6 bases). Germline values: CDR1 SGHTA, CDR2 FQGTGA. The CDR3 length is 15 residues. V lost 4 bases and J lost 5, with 15 bases in between.

CDR3 DNA sequence: TGTGCCTGGAGCCCCCGTCTTGGGACATTGAATAATTCACCCCTCCACTTT. It yields the protein CAWSPRLGTLNNSPLHF. This chain uses TRBV30 with TRBJ1-6, with D possibly TRBD1 on 6 matching bases. Germline lookup yields CDR1 GTSNPN and CDR2 SVGIG (reference sequence). The ends were cut back, 3 bases at V and 5 bases at J, with 20 bases in the middle. The CDR3 length is 17 residues.

This rearrangement joins TRBV5-1 to TRBJ2-7, with 7 bases matching TRBD2. The J segment lost 2 bases and the V segment lost 0 bases, leaving 8 bases of the junction unmatched. CDR1 and CDR2 from the germline V gene are SGHRS and YFSETQ. The length of the CDR3 is 16 residues. The chain's CDR3 is CASSLGGRDDTYEQYF. The DNA of the CDR3 is TGCGCCAGCAGCTTGGGAGGGAGGGACGACACCTACGAGCAGTACTTC.

The chain is built from TRBV4-1 and TRBJ2-2; unclear D gene. This CDR3 contains 16 residues. Germline lookup yields CDR1 MGHRA and CDR2 YSYEKL. Trimming stripped 2 bases from V and 4 bases from J, with 14 bases between. Here the CDR3 reads CASSQNSALSTGELFF. The CDR3 DNA follows: TGCGCCAGCAGCCAAAATTCCGCTTTGAGCACCGGGGAGCTGTTTTTT.

In its sample, this clone was seen once. This chain uses TRBV30 with TRBJ2-1, with TRBD2 matching over 7 bases. Germline lookup yields CDR1 GTSNPN and CDR2 SVGIG (reference sequence). V trimming: 3 bases; J trimming: 4 bases; junction bases outside the gene matches: 6. The CDR3 runs 14 residues. CDR3 DNA sequence: TGTGCCTGGAGAGGGCGGGAGTCTTACAATGAGCAGTTCTTC. It specifies CAWRGRESYNEQFF. The variable domain in full, completed from reference TRBV30 and TRBJ2-1, reads SQTIHQWPATLVQPVGSPLSLECTVEGTSNPNLYWYRQAAGRGLQLLFYSVGIGQISSEVPQNLSASRPQDRQFILSSKKLLLSDSGFYLCAWRGRESYNEQFFGPGTRLTVL.

V is TRBV12-5 and J is TRBJ2-7, with 9 bases matching TRBD2. Trimming at V came to 0 bases and at J to 0 bases, leaving 18 bases not matched to a gene. The CDR3 has 21 residues. Germline V lookup: CDR1 LGHNT, CDR2 FRNRAP. CDR3 sequence reads: CASGLVPPPTSGTSSSYEQYF. CDR3 nucleotide sequence: TGTGCTAGTGGTTTGGTCCCTCCACCTACCTCCGGGACTAGCTCCTCCTACGAGCAGTACTTC.

The rearrangement uses TRBV6-5 and TRBJ2-6, with D tentatively TRBD2 (5 bases). The CDR3 sequence is 15 residues long. CDR1 is MNHEY, CDR2 SVGAGI, per germline. V dropped 3 bases and J dropped 0 bases, with 6 bases sitting between them. CDR3: CASSYRDSGANVLTF. CDR3 bases: TGTGCCAGCAGTTATCGGGACTCTGGGGCCAACGTCCTGACTTTC.

The chain carries TRBV5-1 and TRBJ2-5; D may be TRBD1 or TRBD2 (5 bases each). Germline values: CDR1 SGHRS, CDR2 YFSETQ. V lost 2 bases, J lost 5 bases, and 10 bases lay in between. The CDR3 is made up of 13 amino acids. CDR3 amino acids: CASSFVGDETQYF. The CDR3 DNA sequence: TGCGCCAGCAGCTTTGTAGGGGACGAGACCCAGTACTTC. Supplemented by reference TRBV5-1 and TRBJ2-5, the full variable domain reads KAGVTQTPRYLIKTRGQQVTLSCSPISGHRSVSWYQQTPGQGLQFLFEYFSETQRNKGNFPGRFSGRQFSNSRSEMNVSTLELGDSALYLCASSFVGDETQYFGPGTRLLVL.